This T cell receptor (beta chain) was documented in a study of cytomegalovirus exposure and HLA in healthy donors. Overall study findings and caveats: There were some public TCRs occurring in many donors, but most TCR sequences were rare. The likely explanation for a cluster of highly shared sequence variants was sequencing artifact.

Comment on this clone: What it binds is unknown.

The CDR3 is made up of 17 amino acids. The V gene's germline CDR1 is SGHAT and CDR2 FQDESV (reference sequence). Trimming removed 1 base from V and 1 base from J, with 16 bases in between. Use of 60 Vbeta and 13 Jbeta primers characterized the PCR. TCRdb's table, derived via immunoSEQ multiplex PCR, lists solely in-frame clones and lacks some. The data contain some 78,000 clones, 80% of them singletons. Material for sequencing was PBMCs. This chain uses TRBV11-1 with TRBJ2-5; D may be TRBD2 (6 bases). This TCR was sampled from a man aged 50 to 59 in good health and CMV-seropositive. CDR3 residues: CASSLGTRLEGQETQYF. CDR3 nucleotides: TGTGCCAGCAGCTTAGGAACACGACTGGAGGGCCAAGAGACCCAGTACTTC.